The sequence of this T cell receptor beta chain was determined in a study of T cell responses to AZD1222 COVID-19 vaccine. To note about this clone: Its target is not known.

Germline-derived CDR1 and CDR2 are GTSNPN and SVGIG (reference sequence). The CDR3 contains 12 residues. V dropped 1 base and J dropped 8 bases, with 11 bases sitting between them. Data came from immunoSEQ multiplex PCR; TCRdb stores just in-frame clones and leaves some out. Of tens of thousands of clones in the sample, around 90% were seen once. Findings of the study overall: Vaccine-associated CD4 TCRs spanned spike, dominant at 160-218 and 743-854.

V usage is TRBV30 and J usage is TRBJ1-1; D gene unclear. This clonotype was obtained from an adult in good health. The sample in question was peripheral blood, obtained on day 0 of AZD1222 vaccination. The CDR3 spells CAWSDFSGEAFF. The CDR3 DNA reads as TGTGCCTGGAGTGACTTCTCGGGGGAAGCTTTCTTT.